The 25 T cell receptor beta chains in this list originate from one sample, sequenced in a study of blood T cell repertoires in COVID-19. Libraries were prepared by immunoSEQ multiplex PCR; TCRdb keeps only in-frame clonotypes and omits some of them. Here the sample spans roughly 230,000 clones, 89% being singletons. Sequencing was performed on peripheral blood. All receptors come from a woman aged 40 to 50 who had recovered from COVID-19.

The rearrangement uses TRBV18 and TRBJ2-5, with TRBD2 identical over 8 bases. The CDR3 is 15 residues long. Germline lookup yields CDR1 KGHSH and CDR2 LQKENI. After removal of 4 bases from V and 2 bases from J, the junction contained 6 bases not matched to a gene. The CDR3 DNA reads as TGTGCCAGCTCACGGAACGGGGGGGAACAAGAGACCCAGTACTTC. Protein sequence: CASSRNGGEQETQYF.

The chain recombines TRBV9 with TRBJ1-5, with D maybe TRBD1 (6 bases). Germline V CDR1 and CDR2: SGDLS, YYNGEE. This CDR3 region has 14 residues. V lost 4 bases and J lost 7, with 15 bases in between. The CDR3 is CASSPTGLGQPQHF. As DNA, the CDR3 is TGTGCCAGCAGCCCTACAGGGTTGGGACAGCCCCAGCATTTT.

The gene calls are TRBV7-3 and TRBJ2-1; maybe TRBD2 (5 bases). CDR1 is SGHTA, CDR2 FQGTGA, per germline. CDR3 length: 16 amino acids. V was clipped by 1 base and J by 9 bases, with 19 bases between them. CDR3 DNA sequence: TGTGCCAGCAGCTTAATATCGGGATCAGAGGAAGGTGAGCAGTTCTTC. It specifies CASSLISGSEEGEQFF. The entire variable domain, with the rest obtained from reference TRBV7-3 and TRBJ2-1, is as follows: GAGVSQTPSNKVTEKGKYVELRCDPISGHTALYWYRQSLGQGPEFLIYFQGTGAADDSGLPNDRFFAVRPEGSVSTLKIQRTERGDSAVYLCASSLISGSEEGEQFFGPGTRLTVL.

This chain links TRBV5-1 with TRBJ2-1; no clear D gene. The CDR3 has 12 residues. The V gene's germline CDR1 is SGHRS and CDR2 YFSETQ. V lost 0 bases, J lost 9 bases, and 7 bases lay in between. The CDR3 spells CASSLALSEQFF. CDR3 in DNA: TGCGCCAGCAGCTTGGCGTTGTCTGAGCAGTTCTTC.

This chain connects TRBV2 to TRBJ2-1; no clear D gene. The V end was cut by 5 bases, the J end by 0 bases, with 8 bases between. The CDR3 has 14 amino acids. Looked up from germline, CDR1 is SNHLY and CDR2 is FYNNEI. The CDR3 loop is CASSRLISYNEQFF. The CDR3 DNA is TGTGCCAGCAGTAGACTGATCTCCTACAATGAGCAGTTCTTC.

The rearrangement uses TRBV3-1 (or the pseudogene TRBV3-2) and TRBJ2-6; D may be TRBD2 (6 bases). CDR3 size: 18 residues. Germline V CDR1 and CDR2: LGHDT, YNNKEL (reference sequence). Trimming shortened V by 4 bases and J by 0 bases, and 16 bases separated the two germline ends. The CDR3: CASSLWGEDLSGANVLTF. CDR3 sequence (DNA): TGTGCCAGCAGCCTTTGGGGGGAGGACCTCTCTGGGGCCAACGTCCTGACTTTC.

The J gene is TRBJ2-3, the V gene TRBV7-2; 7 positions match TRBD2. V shed 2 bases and J 4 bases; nucleotides not matched to a gene: 9. The CDR3 totals 16 residues. Germline V gene sequence: CDR1 SGHTA, CDR2 FQGNSA. In nucleotides, the CDR3 is TGTGCCAGCAGCTTAAACCTTCGGGGGAGGGCAGATACGCAGTATTTT. This gives the protein CASSLNLRGRADTQYF.

In DNA, the CDR3 is TGCGCCAGCAGCCAAGATCGGGGTGCCTACGAGCAGTACGTC. Its translation is CASSQDRGAYEQYV. This chain uses TRBV4-1 with TRBJ2-7; D might be TRBD2 (5 bases). The CDR3 is made up of 14 amino acids. Germline V gene sequence: CDR1 MGHRA, CDR2 YSYEKL. Trimming took off 0 bases at V and 2 bases at J, with 8 bases between the two ends.

The chain employs TRBV2 and TRBJ2-1, with D tentatively TRBD2 (5 bases). V lost 1 base and J lost 1, with 5 bases in between. The CDR3 length is 14 residues. The germline CDR1 and CDR2 sequences are SNHLY and FYNNEI. The CDR3 spells CASSEGTSYNEQFF. The CDR3 DNA reads TGTGCCAGCAGTGAAGGGACTTCCTACAATGAGCAGTTCTTC.

The table lists this clone with a count of one. The V and J genes are TRBV4-3 and TRBJ2-2; the D gene is possibly TRBD1 (5 bases). V was pared by 0 bases and J by 6 bases, with 20 bases between. Germline CDR1 LGHNA, CDR2 YSLEER. This CDR3 region has 18 residues. In nucleotides, the CDR3 is TGCGCCAGCAGCCAAGATTGGGCGACCCACAGGTCCGCCGGGGAGCTGTTTTTT. Translated, it gives CASSQDWATHRSAGELFF.

The table lists this clone with a few counts. The chain combines TRBV11-2 with TRBJ1-1; D gene unclear. This CDR3 is built from 13 residues. The germline V gene encodes CDR1 SGHAT and CDR2 FQNNGV. V was pared by 4 bases and J by 6 bases, with 12 bases between. The CDR3 DNA reads TGTGCCAGCAGCTCCTGGACTGCATCTGAAGCTTTCTTT. It is translated as CASSSWTASEAFF.

The chain combines TRBV19 with TRBJ2-7, with 7 nucleotides matching TRBD1. The V gene's germline CDR1 is LNHDA and CDR2 SQIVND (reference sequence). The length of the CDR3 is 13 residues. The ends lost 6 bases at V and 3 bases at J; junction bases unmatched: 5. This CDR3 reads CASSDRENYEQYF. The CDR3, as DNA: TGTGCCAGTAGCGACAGGGAGAACTACGAGCAGTACTTC. Filled out from reference TRBV19 and TRBJ2-7, the complete variable domain reads DGGITQSPKYLFRKEGQNVTLSCEQNLNHDAMYWYRQDPGQGLRLIYYSQIVNDFQKGDIAEGYSVSREKKESFPLTVTSAQKNPTAFYLCASSDRENYEQYFGPGTRLTVT.

On this clone: A read error may be the cause here, since a much bigger clone is one base away. This sequence joins TRBV5-6 and TRBJ2-7, with a weak D call TRBD1 (6 bases). Germline V gives CDR1 SGHDT, CDR2 YYEEEE. The CDR3 loop spans 14 amino acids. Trimming left V 2 bases short and J 0 bases short, with 9 bases between. The CDR3 reads CASSLGQSSYEQYF. As DNA, the CDR3 is TGTGCCAGCAGCTTAGGACAGTCCTCCTACGAGCAGTACTTC.

This rearrangement joins TRBV7-2 to TRBJ1-6; D gene uncertain. The CDR3 length is 16 residues. Germline V CDR1 and CDR2: SGHTA, FQGNSA. The V gene lost 3 bases and the J gene lost 5 bases, with 14 bases spanning the gap. The CDR3 protein is CASSFISASNNSPLHF. The CDR3, as DNA: TGTGCCAGCAGCTTTATTAGTGCGAGTAATAATTCACCCCTCCACTTT.

This sequence joins TRBV19 and TRBJ2-3; D unclear. Germline loops: CDR1 LNHDA, CDR2 SQIVND (reference sequence). V was cut by 6 bases and J by 2 bases, with 15 bases left in between. There are 15 residues in the CDR3. CDR3 sequence reads: CASRTTSTNTDTQYF. The CDR3 DNA reads as TGTGCCAGTAGAACGACCTCGACAAACACAGATACGCAGTATTTT.

The chain recombines TRBV19 with TRBJ2-3; 8 bases are shared with TRBD1. CDR3 length equals 18 residues. The germline CDR1 and CDR2 sequences are LNHDA and SQIVND (reference sequence). Unmatched junction bases numbered 13, after V lost 4 bases and J lost 1 base. CDR3 region: CASSTGQGLPRGTDTQYF. The CDR3 DNA sequence: TGTGCCAGTAGTACCGGACAGGGATTACCGCGGGGCACAGATACGCAGTATTTT. Full variable domain (remainder filled in from reference TRBV19 and TRBJ2-3): DGGITQSPKYLFRKEGQNVTLSCEQNLNHDAMYWYRQDPGQGLRLIYYSQIVNDFQKGDIAEGYSVSREKKESFPLTVTSAQKNPTAFYLCASSTGQGLPRGTDTQYFGPGTRLTVL.

The genes are TRBV11-2 and TRBJ2-5; 8 positions match TRBD2. Losses at the gene ends were 4 bases for V and 3 bases for J; bases not matched to a gene: 1. CDR1 is SGHAT, CDR2 FQNNGV, per germline. The CDR3 loop spans 13 amino acids. The CDR3 DNA is TGTGCCAGCAGCTCACTAGCGGAAGAGACCCAGTACTTC. It is translated as CASSSLAEETQYF.

The chain joins TRBV10-3 to TRBJ1-2; D call uncertain. Trimming removed 0 bases at V and 8 bases at J, with 10 bases between. Germline V gives CDR1 ENHRY, CDR2 SYGVKD. This CDR3 is built from 13 residues. The CDR3 sequence: CAISESTAAGYTF. In DNA, the CDR3 is TGTGCCATCAGTGAGTCGACGGCGGCGGGCTACACCTTC.

The chain recombines TRBV30 with TRBJ2-6; 7 nucleotides agree with TRBD1. The ends lost 3 bases at V and 1 base at J; junction bases unmatched: 0. There are 14 residues in the CDR3. CDR1 GTSNPN and CDR2 SVGIG come from the germline V gene (reference sequence). The CDR3 region has the DNA TGTGCCTGGAGGGGACAGTCTGGGGCCAACGTCCTGACTTTC. This sequence encodes CAWRGQSGANVLTF.

The rearrangement joins TRBV6-1 to TRBJ2-5; TRBD2 matches at 8 bases. Germline V gene sequence: CDR1 MNHNS, CDR2 SASEGT. V was pared by 2 bases and J by 5 bases, with 13 bases of the junction left unmatched. The CDR3 consists of 17 residues. The chain's CDR3 is CASSESVLAGGRETQYF. CDR3 DNA: TGTGCCAGCAGTGAAAGTGTTCTCGCGGGGGGCAGGGAGACCCAGTACTTC.

The sample holds one count of this clone. The chain carries TRBV7-2 and TRBJ2-2, with D possibly matching TRBD2 (6 bases). V was clipped by 8 bases and J by 6 bases, with 10 bases between them. There are 12 residues in the CDR3. Germline CDR1 and CDR2: SGHTA and FQGNSA. CDR3 sequence (DNA): TGTGCCAGCTCCGAGCGGGCCGGGGAGCTGTTTTTT. This gives the protein CASSERAGELFF.

This chain connects TRBV29-1 to TRBJ1-1; a weak D match, TRBD1 (6 bases). Trimming removed 2 bases from V and 7 bases from J, with 20 bases in between. CDR1 is SQVTM and CDR2 is ANQGSEA in the germline V gene. This CDR3 comprises 15 residues. The CDR3 bases are TGCAGCGTTGAACCCCGGGGGGGCGCAGAGGGTGAAGCTTTCTTT. It yields the protein CSVEPRGGAEGEAFF.

The chain joins TRBV11-2 to TRBJ2-3; the match to TRBD2 covers 9 bases. Germline values: CDR1 SGHAT, CDR2 FQNNGV. This CDR3 comprises 17 residues. Trimming removed 2 bases from V and 2 bases from J; junction bases left unmatched: 8. CDR3 loop: CASSLMASGDHTDTQYF. Written as DNA, the CDR3 is TGTGCCAGCAGCTTAATGGCTAGCGGGGACCACACAGATACGCAGTATTTT.

The CDR3 sequence is CASSLSSGSWGGEQFF. CDR3 nucleotides: TGTGCCAGCAGCTTATCCAGCGGGAGTTGGGGAGGTGAGCAGTTCTTC. This rearrangement joins TRBV7-2 to TRBJ2-1; 8 bases line up with TRBD2. Germline assignment: CDR1 SGHTA and CDR2 FQGNSA. CDR3 length equals 16 residues. The junction had 12 bases not matched to a gene; V was cut back by 2 bases and J by 9 bases.

The V gene is TRBV9, the J gene TRBJ1-1, with TRBD1 as a possible D gene (5 bases). With 3 bases removed from V and 5 bases from J, the gap between germline ends came to 11 bases. Germline loops: CDR1 SGDLS, CDR2 YYNGEE. This CDR3 has 13 residues. This chain's CDR3 is CASSAQQETEAFF. CDR3 nucleotides: TGTGCCAGCAGCGCTCAACAGGAAACTGAAGCTTTCTTT.